Below, one TCR beta chain is given with its context. The sample comes from a study of blood T cell repertoires in COVID-19. Study-level background: In each case, the material was cDNA or gDNA derived from T cells, B-cell-depleted T cells, or PBMCs.

Germline V CDR1 and CDR2: MDHEN, SYDVKM. This CDR3 region has 15 residues. V was clipped by 2 bases and J by 6 bases; unmatched bases: 8. Assay used: immunoSEQ multiplex PCR; TCRdb lists only in-frame clones, some missing. The sample has about 150,000 clones, around 89% seen once. The sample consisted of peripheral blood. The receptor was derived from a woman in her 40s with acute or convalescent COVID-19. This chain connects TRBV28 to TRBJ2-3, with 7 nucleotides matching TRBD2. The CDR3: CASSLTGGRADTQYF. The CDR3, as DNA: TGTGCCAGCAGTTTAACGGGGGGACGAGCGGATACGCAGTATTTT.